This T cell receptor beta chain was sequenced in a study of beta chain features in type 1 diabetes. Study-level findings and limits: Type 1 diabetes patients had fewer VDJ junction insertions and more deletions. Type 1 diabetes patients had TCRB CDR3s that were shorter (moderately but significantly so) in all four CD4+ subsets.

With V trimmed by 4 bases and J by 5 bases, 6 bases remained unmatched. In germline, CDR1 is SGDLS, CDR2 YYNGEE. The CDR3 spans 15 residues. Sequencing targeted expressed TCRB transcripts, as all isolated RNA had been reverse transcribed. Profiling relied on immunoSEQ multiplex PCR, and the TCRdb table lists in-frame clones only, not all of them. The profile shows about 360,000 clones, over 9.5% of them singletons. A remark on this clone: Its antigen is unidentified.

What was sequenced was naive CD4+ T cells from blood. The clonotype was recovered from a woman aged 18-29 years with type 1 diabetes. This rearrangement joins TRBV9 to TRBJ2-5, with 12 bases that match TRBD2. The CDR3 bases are TGTGCCAGCAGCCCTCGACTAGCGGGAGCGGAGACCCAGTACTTC. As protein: CASSPRLAGAETQYF. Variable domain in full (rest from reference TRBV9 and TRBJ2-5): DSGVTQTPKHLITATGQRVTLRCSPRSGDLSVYWYQQSLDQGLQFLIQYYNGEERAKGNILERFSAQQFPDLHSELNLSSLELGDSALYFCASSPRLAGAETQYFGPGTRLLVL.